A single sample gave rise to the 16 T cell receptor beta chains below, sequenced in a study of CD4+ T cells in melanoma. This table comes from immunoSEQ multiplex PCR, and its TCRdb copy is limited to in-frame clones, with some not included. The sample includes about 50,000 clones, about 91% of them seen just once. Source material: peripheral blood. The receptors were sampled from a human donor with melanoma.

V and J are TRBV27 and TRBJ2-3; 14 nucleotides match TRBD2. Unmatched junction bases numbered 13, after V lost 5 bases and J lost 0 bases. The CDR3 extends over 20 amino acids. Germline V gene data show CDR1 as MNHEY and CDR2 as SMNVEV (reference sequence). In nucleotides, the CDR3 is TGTGCCAGCAGTACCAAGGGACTAGCGGGGGCCGAATATAGCACAGATACGCAGTATTTT. It translates to CASSTKGLAGAEYSTDTQYF.

The chain couples TRBV11-2 to TRBJ1-2, with 8 nucleotides matching TRBD1. V shed 6 bases, J shed 3 bases, and the junction held 15 bases outside the gene matches. This CDR3 contains 17 residues. Germline V CDR1 and CDR2: SGHAT, FQNNGV. As DNA, the CDR3 is TGTGCCAGCAGTGAAACCTTATGGCCAGGGGGCGACTATGGCTACACCTTC. Translated, it gives CASSETLWPGGDYGYTF.

This clone occurred many times. This chain joins TRBV9 and TRBJ1-1; 7 nucleotides align to TRBD1. CDR1 and CDR2 (germline): SGDLS, YYNGEE. The CDR3 runs to 15 residues. The J segment lost 0 bases and the V segment lost 5 bases, leaving 7 bases of the junction unmatched. The CDR3 here is CASSPTGIMNTEAFF. DNA of the CDR3: TGTGCCAGCAGTCCGACAGGGATCATGAACACTGAAGCTTTCTTT.

This rearrangement joins TRBV11-2 to TRBJ2-1; D call uncertain. V dropped 0 bases and J dropped 12 bases, with 9 bases sitting between them. The CDR3 runs 12 residues. Germline V lookup: CDR1 SGHAT, CDR2 FQNNGV. CDR3 sequence (DNA): TGTGCCAGCAGCTTAGATCAGCGTTGGCAGTTCTTC. Translating it yields CASSLDQRWQFF.

The chain links TRBV2 to TRBJ2-3; the D is unclear. The CDR3 is 11 amino acids. CDR1 and CDR2 (germline): SNHLY, FYNNEI. The ends were cut back, 7 bases at V and 6 bases at J, with 8 bases in the middle. CDR3 DNA: TGTGCCAGCATCTTCAGGGATACGCAGTATTTT. It is translated as CASIFRDTQYF. Together with reference TRBV2 and TRBJ2-3, the CDR3 gives the full variable domain: EPEVTQTPSHQVTQMGQEVILRCVPISNHLYFYWYRQILGQKVEFLVSFYNNEISEKSEIFDDQFSVERPDGSNFTLKIRSTKLEDSAMYFCASIFRDTQYFGPGTRLTVL.

The chain recombines TRBV6-5 with TRBJ1-3, with D perhaps matching TRBD1 (6 bases). The CDR3 is 16 amino acids. CDR1 and CDR2 (germline): MNHEY, SVGAGI. V gave up 4 bases and J gave up 1 base, with 14 bases separating them. CDR3 DNA sequence: TGTGCCAGCAGTTTGTGGGGGCAGACTTCTGGAAACACCATATATTTT. Translating it yields CASSLWGQTSGNTIYF.

The rearrangement links TRBV15 to TRBJ2-3; perhaps D is TRBD1 or TRBD2 (5 bases each). CDR1 is LNHNV and CDR2 is YYDKDF in the germline V gene (reference sequence). This CDR3 is built from 14 residues. V was shortened by 3 bases and J by 0 bases, with 7 bases between the two germline ends. CDR3 residues: CATSRGTSTDTQYF. The CDR3 bases are TGTGCCACCAGCAGGGGGACCAGCACAGATACGCAGTATTTT.

V is TRBV2 and J is TRBJ2-6; no definite D call. CDR3 size: 14 residues. Trimming removed 2 bases at V and 4 bases at J, with 6 bases between. Germline V gene sequence: CDR1 SNHLY, CDR2 FYNNEI. The CDR3 nucleotides read TGTGCCAGCAGTGAAAGGGCCGGGGCCAACGTCCTGACTTTC. This sequence encodes CASSERAGANVLTF.

The chain is built from TRBV27 and TRBJ2-2; the match to TRBD2 covers 15 bases. With 5 bases clipped from V and 5 bases from J, the junction kept 6 bases outside the gene matches. This CDR3 is 17 amino acids long. The germline CDR1 and CDR2 sequences are MNHEY and SMNVEV (reference sequence). CDR3 sequence: CASSLLGLAGGTGELFF. In DNA form, the CDR3 reads TGTGCCAGCAGTCTCCTCGGACTAGCGGGGGGGACCGGGGAGCTGTTTTTT.

The gene calls are TRBV7-2 and TRBJ1-4, with D unclear. This CDR3 comprises 12 residues. Trimming left V 5 bases short and J 7 bases short, with 8 bases between. CDR1 and CDR2 from the germline V gene are SGHTA and FQGNSA. CDR3 bases: TGTGCCAGCAGCCTAGAGACTGAAAAACTGTTTTTT. Translation: CASSLETEKLFF.

This clone has just one count. The V gene is TRBV7-8, the J gene TRBJ1-5; 8 bases fit TRBD1. The CDR3 extends over 14 amino acids. From germline, CDR1 is SGHVS and CDR2 FQNEAQ. The V segment lost 7 bases and the J segment 6 bases; nucleotides outside the gene matches: 8. The chain's CDR3 is CASTQQGVGQPQHF. The CDR3 coding sequence is TGTGCCAGCACCCAACAGGGGGTAGGTCAGCCCCAGCATTTT.

This clone was seen once. The chain joins TRBV10-3 to TRBJ2-7; 9 bases are shared with TRBD1. The CDR3 runs to 16 residues. With 11 bases clipped from V and 2 bases from J, the junction kept 16 bases outside the gene matches. Germline lookup yields CDR1 ENHRY and CDR2 SYGVKD. DNA of the CDR3: TGTGCCGTTTCCCGTTCCGACCGGACAGGGGCCTACGAGCAGTACTTC. This translates into CAVSRSDRTGAYEQYF.

The V call is TRBV28, the J call TRBJ2-7; TRBD2 matches at 10 bases. There are 14 residues in the CDR3. With V trimmed by 7 bases and J by 4 bases, 7 bases remained unmatched. Germline loops: CDR1 MDHEN, CDR2 SYDVKM. CDR3 bases: TGTGCCAGCACAGTAGCGGGGGGACAATACGAGCAGTACTTC. Translated: CASTVAGGQYEQYF.

The J gene is TRBJ2-6, the V gene TRBV7-9, with D perhaps given as TRBD1 or TRBD2 (6 bases each). This CDR3 region has 16 residues. V was shortened by 5 bases and J by 2 bases, with 13 bases between the two germline ends. Per germline, CDR1 SEHNR and CDR2 FQNEAQ (reference sequence). The CDR3 sequence: CASSDPGAAGANVLTF. The CDR3 nucleotides read TGTGCCAGCAGCGACCCGGGGGCTGCTGGGGCCAACGTCCTGACTTTC.

The chain joins TRBV6-5 to TRBJ1-2; tentatively, D is TRBD1 (6 bases). With 2 bases removed from V and 3 bases from J, the gap between germline ends came to 10 bases. The CDR3 length is 14 residues. CDR1 MNHEY and CDR2 SVGAGI come from the germline V gene. CDR3 nucleotide sequence: TGTGCCAGCAGTTACCAGGGGAATGACTATGGCTACACCTTC. Amino acids: CASSYQGNDYGYTF.

This clone has only one observation. The gene calls are TRBV18 and TRBJ2-1; 7 nucleotides match TRBD1. Looked up from germline, CDR1 is KGHSH and CDR2 is LQKENI. The V segment lost 6 bases and the J segment 6 bases; nucleotides outside the gene matches: 14. CDR3 length equals 16 residues. The CDR3 sequence: CASSPQGTGASNEQFF. The CDR3 DNA follows: TGTGCCAGCTCCCCCCAAGGCACAGGGGCGTCCAATGAGCAGTTCTTC.